This T cell receptor beta chain appears in the sequencing data of a study of T cells in Graves' hyperthyroidism and ophthalmopathy (dated 2019 in TCRdb). Broadly, across the study: Peripheral blood was collected at initial diagnosis, before any treatment. Following sampling, methimazole starting at 30 mg daily was given to hyperthyroidism patients, and high-dose intravenous methylprednisolone was given to ophthalmopathy patients. To identify distinguishing TCR V-J signatures, a discovery cohort of around 100 patients was used, comprising fewer than 45 with Graves' ophthalmopathy and some 57 with stable Graves' hyperthyroidism. The study also compared thyroid tissue and blood T-cell repertoires from more than five Graves' hyperthyroidism patients. According to the paper, TCR Vbeta CDR3 sequencing was carried out on 135 peripheral blood samples, which came from over 40 ophthalmopathy, around 74 hyperthyroidism and around 17 progressor patients. An independent validation cohort of under 20 hyperthyroidism patients and 17 patients who later progressed to ophthalmopathy tested prospective prediction of ophthalmopathy. The approximately 100 discovery patients were divided at random into training and test sets in a 7:3 ratio.

The CDR3 numbers 13 residues from cysteine through phenylalanine. The only DNA kept is the CDR3, 39 bases in frame from the first base. Trimming removed 0 bases from V and 5 bases from J, leaving 4 bases between the germline ends. Reading the germline V gene gives CDR1 MDHEN and CDR2 SYDVKM. General findings and caveats noted by the study authors: Most expanded thyroid clonotypes (frequency above 0.001) were also found in blood, which suggests that blood repertoires may mirror thyroid immune responses. A 13 V-J signature model separated ophthalmopathy from stable hyperthyroidism, with approximately 87% sensitivity and about 81% specificity in cross-validation and 80%/75% in testing. No statistical method was used to set the sample size in advance, and investigators knew the group allocation. In validation, the model predicted progression to ophthalmopathy a median of approximately 6.6 months before onset, with approximately 68% sensitivity and roughly 73% specificity.

In the ophthalmopathy patients, disease was moderately to severely active, with a Clinical Activity Score of 3 or more, a NOSPECS grade of 4 or more, and a duration of less than 3 months. Patients with uncontrolled infections, other autoimmune diseases, pregnancy or lactation were excluded. Diagnoses relied on clinical symptoms, serum thyroxine and TRAb, thyroid ultrasound and orbital computed tomography. PBMCs were separated from under 12 ml of fresh peripheral blood using Ficoll-Paque density gradient centrifugation. Total RNA was extracted using Trizol reagent, and RNA quality was assessed on an Agilent 2100 Bioanalyzer. TCR beta CDR3 regions were amplified from RNA transcripts. The first round of RT-PCR for the TCR CDR3 was performed with the HTBI primer set and the Qiagen OneStep RT-PCR kit. The libraries were constructed in a second round of multiplex PCR and then size-selected and purified. The libraries were sequenced on an Illumina HiSeq2000 using paired-end 100 bp reads. On the study's bioinformatics: SOAPnuke was used to process the raw data, with reads discarded if the reads contained adapters or uncalled bases, had a mean Phred below 15, or lacked an exact constant-primer or identifier match. High-quality paired reads were merged with COPE v1.2.5, and unique nucleotide sequences were defined as clonotypes. MiTCR v1.1 was used to align the clonotypes against IMGT TRBV, TRBD and TRBJ reference segments. Analysis was restricted to V-J combinations with a frequency above 0.0001, which covered just over 98% of repertoires. A TCS score was defined as the ratio of F50 (clonal expansion) to E x V (chaos), with BLOSUM62-based TCRdist applied between CDR3 peptides within each V-J. Welch's t-statistics and random forest reduced roughly 530 V-J features to roughly 13, which were used in a naive Bayes classifier (R e1071). The public reads were reanalyzed by TCRdb: fastp trimming at Q25, MiXCR alignment, in-frame beta chains only. Every distinct CDR3 protein forms one entry, paired with its most common genes and DNA. TCRdb, rather than the study authors, made the V and J calls. The sample includes approximately 600,000 distinct CDR3 sequences, with approximately 14% observed a single time. The ten largest clones take up 6.5% to 9% of the sample.

Regarding this clonotype: Its antigen remains undetermined. No qualities accompany the bases; no much larger clone lies one base away.

The sequence was collected from a woman in her late teens or twenties with Graves' ophthalmopathy. The sample was blood. The rearrangement combines TRBV28 with TRBJ1-4; no D gene call is confident. The nucleotide sequence reads as follows: TGTGCCAGCAGTTTATGGGGGAATGAAAAACTGTTTTTT. Translated, it reads CASSLWGNEKLFF. Reference TRBV28 and TRBJ1-4 proteins supply the regions before and after the CDR3; the full variable domain is: DVKVTQSSRYLVKRTGEKVFLECVQDMDHENMFWYRQDPGLGLRLIYFSYDVKMKEKGDIPEGYSVSREKKERFSLILESASTNQTSMYLCASSLWGNEKLFFGSGTQLSVL.